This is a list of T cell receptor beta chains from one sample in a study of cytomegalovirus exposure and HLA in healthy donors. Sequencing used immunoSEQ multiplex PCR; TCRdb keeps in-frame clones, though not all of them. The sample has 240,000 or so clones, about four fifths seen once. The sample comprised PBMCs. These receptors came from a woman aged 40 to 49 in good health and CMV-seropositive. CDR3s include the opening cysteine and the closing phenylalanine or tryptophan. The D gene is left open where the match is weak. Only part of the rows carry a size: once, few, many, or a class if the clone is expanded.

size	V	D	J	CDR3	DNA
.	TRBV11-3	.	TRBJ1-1	CASSLTGTLNTEAFF	TGTGCCAGCAGCCTTACCGGGACATTGAACACTGAAGCTTTCTTT
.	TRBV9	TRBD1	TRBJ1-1	CASSERQGAGTEAFF	TGTGCCAGCAGCGAAAGACAGGGGGCGGGTACTGAAGCTTTCTTT
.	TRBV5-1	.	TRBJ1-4	CASSSDGTTSEKLFF	TGCGCCAGCAGCTCGGACGGGACAACTAGTGAAAAACTGTTTTTT
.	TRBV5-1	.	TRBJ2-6	CASSPQGVVRSGANVLTF	TGCGCCAGCAGCCCCCAAGGAGTTGTACGCTCTGGGGCCAACGTCCTGACTTTC
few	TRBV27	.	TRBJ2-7	CASSLWAGNSYEQYF	TGTGCCAGCAGTTTATGGGCAGGGAACTCCTACGAGCAGTACTTC
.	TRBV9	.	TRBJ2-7	CASSVGTLVSEQYF	TGTGCCAGCAGCGTAGGAACTCTAGTCTCCGAGCAGTACTTC
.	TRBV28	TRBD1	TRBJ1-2	CATWDRFANYGYTF	TGTGCCACCTGGGACAGGTTTGCTAACTATGGCTACACCTTC
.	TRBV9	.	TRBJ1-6	CASSVEGSNSPLHF	TGTGCCAGCAGCGTGGAGGGTTCGAATTCACCCCTCCACTTT
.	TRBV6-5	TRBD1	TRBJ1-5	CASSRDRGGVQPQHF	TGTGCCAGCAGTCGCGACAGGGGGGGAGTACAGCCCCAGCATTTT
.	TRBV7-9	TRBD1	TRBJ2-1	CASSWGQGTYNEQFF	TGTGCCAGCAGTTGGGGACAGGGGACCTACAATGAGCAGTTCTTC
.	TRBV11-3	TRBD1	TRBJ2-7	CASSDRVWEQYF	TGTGCCAGCAGTGACAGGGTATGGGAGCAGTACTTC
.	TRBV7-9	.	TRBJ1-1	CSSSHGGTEAFF	TGTTCCAGCAGCCACGGAGGGACTGAAGCTTTCTTT
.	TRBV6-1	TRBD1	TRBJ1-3	CASSEVGGAGNTIYF	TGTGCCAGCAGTGAAGTAGGGGGCGCGGGAAACACCATATATTTT
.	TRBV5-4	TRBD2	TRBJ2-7	CASSRAGGRKYEQYF	TGTGCCAGCAGTCGAGCGGGGGGGCGAAAATACGAGCAGTACTTC
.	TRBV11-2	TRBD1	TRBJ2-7	CASSSRTGGSGEQYF	TGTGCCAGCAGCTCCCGGACAGGAGGATCTGGCGAGCAGTACTTC
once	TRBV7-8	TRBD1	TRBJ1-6	CASSSGTAYNSPLHF	TGTGCCAGCAGCTCCGGGACAGCTTATAATTCACCCCTCCACTTT
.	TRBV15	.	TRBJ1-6	CATSREDRASNSPLHF	TGTGCCACCAGCAGAGAAGATCGCGCGTCAAATTCACCCCTCCACTTT
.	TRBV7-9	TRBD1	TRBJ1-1	CASSLLRGQTEAFF	TGTGCCAGCAGCCTTTTAAGGGGGCAAACTGAAGCTTTCTTT
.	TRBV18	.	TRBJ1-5	CASSRAFGNQPQHF	TGTGCCAGCTCACGAGCGTTCGGCAATCAGCCCCAGCATTTT
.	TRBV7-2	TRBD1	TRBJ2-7	CASSLTGTESYEQYF	TGTGCCAGCAGCTTGACCGGGACAGAAAGCTACGAGCAGTACTTC
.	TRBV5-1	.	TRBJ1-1	CASSQQGDTEAFF	TGCGCCAGCAGTCAACAGGGTGACACTGAAGCTTTCTTT
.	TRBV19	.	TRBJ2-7	CASSMIGYEQYF	TGTGCCAGTAGTATGATCGGTTACGAGCAGTACTTC
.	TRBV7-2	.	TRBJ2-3	CASSLKGTDTQYF	TGTGCCAGCAGCCTAAAGGGGACAGATACGCAGTATTTT
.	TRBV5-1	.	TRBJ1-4	CASNDGATNEKLFF	TGCGCCAGTAATGACGGAGCAACTAATGAAAAACTGTTTTTT
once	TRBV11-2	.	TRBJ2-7	CASSIQGNNYEQYF	TGTGCCAGCAGCATACAGGGAAACAACTACGAGCAGTACTTC
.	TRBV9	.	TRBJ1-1	CASSVGQGMNTEAFF	TGTGCCAGCAGCGTTGGCCAGGGGATGAACACTGAAGCTTTCTTT
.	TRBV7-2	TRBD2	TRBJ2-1	CASSLEGGRAKNEQFF	TGTGCCAGCAGCTTAGAGGGCGGGAGGGCCAAAAATGAGCAGTTCTTC
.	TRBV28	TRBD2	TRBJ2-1	CASSRAGGSYNEQFF	TGTGCCAGCAGCCGGGCGGGAGGGTCATACAATGAGCAGTTCTTC
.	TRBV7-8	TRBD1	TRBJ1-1	CASSLRQGRAEAFF	TGTGCCAGCAGCTTAAGACAGGGGAGGGCTGAAGCTTTCTTT
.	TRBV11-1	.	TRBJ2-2	CASSGGTDNTGELFF	TGTGCCAGCAGCGGCGGGACAGACAACACCGGGGAGCTGTTTTTT
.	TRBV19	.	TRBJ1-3	CASTGFISGNTIYF	TGTGCCTCGACAGGTTTTATCTCCGGAAACACCATATATTTT
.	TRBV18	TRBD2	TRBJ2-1	CASSPSSGRRDEQFF	TGTGCCAGCTCACCCTCTAGCGGGAGAAGGGATGAGCAGTTCTTC
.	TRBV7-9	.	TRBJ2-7	CSSSPSREQYF	TGTTCCAGCAGCCCCTCACGGGAGCAGTACTTC
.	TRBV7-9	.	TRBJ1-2	CSSSPGRGSGYGYTF	TGTTCCAGCAGCCCGGGGCGGGGGTCTGGCTATGGCTACACCTTC
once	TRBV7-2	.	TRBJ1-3	CASSLVAGSGNTIYF	TGTGCCAGCAGCTTAGTTGCGGGCTCTGGAAACACCATATATTTT
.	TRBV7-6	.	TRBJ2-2	CASSRTPNTGELFF	TGTGCCAGCAGTCGGACTCCGAACACCGGGGAGCTGTTTTTT
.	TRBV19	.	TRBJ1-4	CASSIDSNEKLFF	TGTGCCAGTAGTATAGATAGTAATGAAAAACTGTTTTTT
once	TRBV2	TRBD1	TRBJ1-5	CASSEQGALQPQHF	TGTGCCAGCAGTGAACAGGGGGCATTACAGCCCCAGCATTTT
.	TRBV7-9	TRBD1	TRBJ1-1	CASSLEGQRNTEAFF	TGTGCCAGCAGCCTAGAGGGACAGAGGAACACTGAAGCTTTCTTT
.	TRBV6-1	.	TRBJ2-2	CAILRGTGELFF	TGTGCCATCCTTCGGGGCACCGGGGAGCTGTTTTTT
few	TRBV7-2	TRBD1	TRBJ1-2	CASSFDREGSYTF	TGTGCCAGCAGCTTCGACAGGGAAGGAAGCTACACCTTC
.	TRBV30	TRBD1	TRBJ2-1	CAWSGDRVKFIEQFF	TGTGCCTGGAGTGGGGACAGGGTAAAGTTTATTGAGCAGTTCTTC
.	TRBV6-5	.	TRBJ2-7	CASRTQGLTSYEQYF	TGTGCCAGCAGGACCCAGGGTTTGACCTCCTACGAGCAGTACTTC
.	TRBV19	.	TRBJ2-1	CASSITGSSYNEQFF	TGTGCCAGTAGTATCACGGGGAGCTCCTACAATGAGCAGTTCTTC
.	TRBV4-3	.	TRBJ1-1	CASSQLDRNSEAFF	TGCGCCAGCAGCCAGCTGGACAGAAACTCTGAAGCTTTCTTT
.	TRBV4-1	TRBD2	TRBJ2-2	CASSQERGGNGELFF	TGCGCCAGCAGCCAAGAGCGGGGGGGAAACGGGGAGCTGTTTTTT
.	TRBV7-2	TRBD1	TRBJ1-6	CASSLGTAYSPLHF	TGTGCCAGCAGCCTTGGGACAGCTTATTCACCCCTCCACTTT
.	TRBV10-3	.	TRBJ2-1	CAISTNNEQFF	TGTGCCATCAGTACAAACAATGAGCAGTTCTTC
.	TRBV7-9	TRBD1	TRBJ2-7	CASSTQQGTYEQYF	TGTGCCAGCAGCACCCAACAGGGGACCTACGAGCAGTACTTC
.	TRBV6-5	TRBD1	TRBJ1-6	CASRRQGFDNSPLHF	TGTGCCAGCAGGCGACAGGGGTTCGACAATTCACCCCTCCACTTT
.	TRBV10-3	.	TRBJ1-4	CAISGTGEKLFF	TGTGCCATCAGCGGAACCGGGGAAAAACTGTTTTTT
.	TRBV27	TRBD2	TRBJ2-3	CASSLLAASSTDTQYF	TGTGCCAGCAGTTTACTAGCGGCATCTAGCACAGATACGCAGTATTTT
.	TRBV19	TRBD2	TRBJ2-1	CASRGTSGSPDEQFF	TGTGCCAGTAGAGGGACTAGCGGGAGTCCGGATGAGCAGTTCTTC
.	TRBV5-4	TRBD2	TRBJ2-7	CASSSRTSESYEQYF	TGTGCCAGCAGCTCACGGACTAGCGAGTCCTACGAGCAGTACTTC
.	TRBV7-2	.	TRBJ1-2	CASSLGGNYGYTF	TGTGCCAGCAGCTTGGGGGGTAACTATGGCTACACCTTC